The entry below gives a single TCR beta chain sequence along with its context. These data come from a study of blood T cell repertoires in COVID-19. On the study more broadly: Sites in the United States, Italy and Spain provided acute and convalescent COVID-19 samples. T cells, B-cell-depleted T cells, or PBMCs supplied cDNA or gDNA.

Germline loops: CDR1 SGDLS, CDR2 YYNGEE. The CDR3 length is 14 residues. Losses at the gene ends were 4 bases for V and 3 bases for J; bases not matched to a gene: 3. Produced via immunoSEQ multiplex PCR; TCRdb's table is partial and in-frame only. The profile shows 100,000 to 150,000 clones, around 81% of them singletons. This chain joins TRBV9 and TRBJ2-7; 11 positions agree with TRBD1. Input material: peripheral blood. The source is a man aged 25 to 40 with COVID-19, enrolled during active disease. CDR3 in amino acids: CASSKGQGGYEQYF. As DNA, the CDR3 is TGTGCCAGCAGCAAGGGACAGGGGGGCTACGAGCAGTACTTC. Variable domain in full (rest from reference TRBV9 and TRBJ2-7): DSGVTQTPKHLITATGQRVTLRCSPRSGDLSVYWYQQSLDQGLQFLIQYYNGEERAKGNILERFSAQQFPDLHSELNLSSLELGDSALYFCASSKGQGGYEQYFGPGTRLTVT.